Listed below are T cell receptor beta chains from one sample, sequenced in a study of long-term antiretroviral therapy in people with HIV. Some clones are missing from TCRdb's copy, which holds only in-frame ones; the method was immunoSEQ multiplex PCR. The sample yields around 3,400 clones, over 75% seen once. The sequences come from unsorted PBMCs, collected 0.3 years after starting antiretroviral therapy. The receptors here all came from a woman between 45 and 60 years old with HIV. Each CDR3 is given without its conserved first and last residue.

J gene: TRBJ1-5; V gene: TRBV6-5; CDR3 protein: ASSFVPGEPQH
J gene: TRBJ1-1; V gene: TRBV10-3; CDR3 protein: ASLDRGDATEAF
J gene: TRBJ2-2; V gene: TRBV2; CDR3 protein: ARGPGQGNTGELF
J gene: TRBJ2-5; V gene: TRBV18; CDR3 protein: ASSPGFREETQY
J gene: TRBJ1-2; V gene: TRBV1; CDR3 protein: TSSQVGAGGYT
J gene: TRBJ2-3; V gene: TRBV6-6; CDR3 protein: ASSYFSNTDTQY
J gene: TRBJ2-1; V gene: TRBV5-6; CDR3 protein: ASSWGLAGGGSYNEQF
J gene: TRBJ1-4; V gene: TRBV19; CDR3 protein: ASSRPGSEKLF
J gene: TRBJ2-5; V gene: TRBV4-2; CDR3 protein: ASSQEGTSGDQETQY
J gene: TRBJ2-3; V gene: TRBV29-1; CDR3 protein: SVELAGANTQY
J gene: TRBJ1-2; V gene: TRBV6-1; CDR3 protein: ASSDYSGNYGYT
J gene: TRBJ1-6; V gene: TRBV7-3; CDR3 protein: ASSSGTPNSPLH
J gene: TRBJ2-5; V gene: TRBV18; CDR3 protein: ASSPTGGETQY
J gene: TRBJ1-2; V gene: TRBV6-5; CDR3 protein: ASSYYQGAWEGYT
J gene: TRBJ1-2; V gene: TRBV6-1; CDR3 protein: ASRSGTGPYGYT
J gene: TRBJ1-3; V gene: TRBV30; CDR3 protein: AWSVTASGNTIY
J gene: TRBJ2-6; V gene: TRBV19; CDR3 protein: ASSITGANVLT
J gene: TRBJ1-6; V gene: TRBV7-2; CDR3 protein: ASSLYRGLDNSPLH
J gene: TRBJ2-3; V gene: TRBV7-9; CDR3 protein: ASSSHTDTQY
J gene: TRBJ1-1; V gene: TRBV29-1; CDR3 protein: SVEELQGNTEAF
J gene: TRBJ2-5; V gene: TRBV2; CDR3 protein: ASSDRDRIQETQY
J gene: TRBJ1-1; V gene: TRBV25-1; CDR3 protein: ASNSGVEAF
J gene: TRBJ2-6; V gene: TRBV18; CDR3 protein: ASSPSTGGAGANVLT
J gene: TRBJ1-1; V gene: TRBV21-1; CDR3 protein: ASSKEVGRNDTEAF
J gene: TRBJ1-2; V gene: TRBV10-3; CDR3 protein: AISEDRGHGYGYT
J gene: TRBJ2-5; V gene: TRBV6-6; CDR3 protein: ASSGDPGGETQY
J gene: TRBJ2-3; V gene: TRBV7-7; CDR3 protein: ASSLYWRGGLGDTQY
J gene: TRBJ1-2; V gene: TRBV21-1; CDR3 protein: ASSKVRGGNYGYT
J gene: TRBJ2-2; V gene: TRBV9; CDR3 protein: ASSPRSSGGAGGELF
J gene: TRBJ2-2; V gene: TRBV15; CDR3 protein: ATSSRRAGTGELF
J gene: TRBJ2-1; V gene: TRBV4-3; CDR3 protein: ASSPASGGPSYNEQF
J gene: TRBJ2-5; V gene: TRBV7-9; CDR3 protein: ASSLATGGLETQY
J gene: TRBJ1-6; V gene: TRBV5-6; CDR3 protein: ASSAPGLNNSPLH
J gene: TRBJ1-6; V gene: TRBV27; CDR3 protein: ASSPVLNSPLH
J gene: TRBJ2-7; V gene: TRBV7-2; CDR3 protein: ASSLGGGTYEQY
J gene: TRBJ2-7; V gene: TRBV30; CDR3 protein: AWRAIRRGEQY
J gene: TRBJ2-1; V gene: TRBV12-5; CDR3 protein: ASGLGDEQF
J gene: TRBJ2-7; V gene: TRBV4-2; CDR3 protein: ASSDPDLISHEQY
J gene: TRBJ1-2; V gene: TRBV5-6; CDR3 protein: ASSLFDRDNYGYT
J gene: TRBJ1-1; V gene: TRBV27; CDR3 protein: ASSFSGAYEAF
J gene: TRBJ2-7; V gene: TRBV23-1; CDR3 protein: ASSQSPRGHRGIYEQY
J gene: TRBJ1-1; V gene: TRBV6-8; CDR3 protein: ASSQDREQNTEAF
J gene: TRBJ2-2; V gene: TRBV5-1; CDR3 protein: ASSNGHAGRTGELF
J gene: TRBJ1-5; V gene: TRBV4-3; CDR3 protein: ASSQDSPRLNQPQH
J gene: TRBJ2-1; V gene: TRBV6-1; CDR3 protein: ASSDPGLGHNEQF